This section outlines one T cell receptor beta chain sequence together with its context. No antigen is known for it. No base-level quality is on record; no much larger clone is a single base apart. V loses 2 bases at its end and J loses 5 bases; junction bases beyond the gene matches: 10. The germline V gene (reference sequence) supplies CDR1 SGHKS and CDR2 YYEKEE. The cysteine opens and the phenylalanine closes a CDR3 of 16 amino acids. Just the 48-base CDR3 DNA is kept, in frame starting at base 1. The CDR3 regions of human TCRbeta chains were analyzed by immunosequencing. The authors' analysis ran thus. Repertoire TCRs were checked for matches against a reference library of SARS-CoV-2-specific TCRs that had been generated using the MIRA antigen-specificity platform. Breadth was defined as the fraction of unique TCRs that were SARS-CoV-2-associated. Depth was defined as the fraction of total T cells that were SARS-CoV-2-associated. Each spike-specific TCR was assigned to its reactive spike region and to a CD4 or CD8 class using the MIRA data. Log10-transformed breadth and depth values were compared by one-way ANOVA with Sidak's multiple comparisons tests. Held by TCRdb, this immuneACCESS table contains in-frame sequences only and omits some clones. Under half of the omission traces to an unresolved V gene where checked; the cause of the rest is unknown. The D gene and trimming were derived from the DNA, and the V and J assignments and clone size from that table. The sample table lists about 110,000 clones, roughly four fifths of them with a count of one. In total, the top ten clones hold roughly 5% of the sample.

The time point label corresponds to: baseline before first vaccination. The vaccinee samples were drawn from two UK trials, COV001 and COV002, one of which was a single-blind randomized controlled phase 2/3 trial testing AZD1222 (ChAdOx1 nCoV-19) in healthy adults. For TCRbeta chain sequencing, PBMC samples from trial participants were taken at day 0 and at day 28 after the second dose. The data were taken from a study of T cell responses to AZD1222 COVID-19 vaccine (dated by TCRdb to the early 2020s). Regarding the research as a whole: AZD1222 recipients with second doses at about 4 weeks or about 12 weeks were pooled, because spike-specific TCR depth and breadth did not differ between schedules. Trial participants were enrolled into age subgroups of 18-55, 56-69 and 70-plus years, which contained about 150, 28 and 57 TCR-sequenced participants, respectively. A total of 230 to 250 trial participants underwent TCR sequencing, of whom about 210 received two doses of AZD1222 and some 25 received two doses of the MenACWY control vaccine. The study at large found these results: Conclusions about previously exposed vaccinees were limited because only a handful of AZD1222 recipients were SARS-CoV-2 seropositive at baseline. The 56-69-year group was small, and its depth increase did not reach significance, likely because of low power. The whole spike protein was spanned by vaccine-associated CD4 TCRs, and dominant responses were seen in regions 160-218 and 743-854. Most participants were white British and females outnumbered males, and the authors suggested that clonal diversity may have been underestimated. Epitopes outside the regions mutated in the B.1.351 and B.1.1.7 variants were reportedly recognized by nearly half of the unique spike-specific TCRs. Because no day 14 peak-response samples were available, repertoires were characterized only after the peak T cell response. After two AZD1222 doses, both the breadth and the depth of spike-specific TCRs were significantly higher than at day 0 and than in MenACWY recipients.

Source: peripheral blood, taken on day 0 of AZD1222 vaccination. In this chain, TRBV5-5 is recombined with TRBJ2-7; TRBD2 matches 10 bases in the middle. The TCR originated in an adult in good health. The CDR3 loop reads CASSFQSGRALDEQYF. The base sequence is TGTGCCAGCAGCTTTCAGAGCGGGAGGGCCCTCGACGAGCAGTACTTC.